The rows below give T cell receptor beta chains drawn from one sample of a study of molecular identifiers for immune sequencing clone quantification. In TCRdb, the PCR reads were re-called with MiXCR into one record per CDR3 protein. The sample records more than 450,000 distinct CDR3 sequences, over 20% being singletons. The sample taken for sequencing was naive CD8+ T cells from blood, with Jurkat cell RNA spiked in. The receptors here all came from a human donor in good health. Some libraries in this study had Jurkat cell RNA spiked in. Each CDR3 is given with its conserved first and last residue. Fields, in order: D gene, J gene, clone size, V gene, CDR3 DNA, CDR3 protein. The D gene is left open where the match is weak. Where a row states a size, it is once, few, many or the class of an expanded clone; other rows omit it.

D: NA; J: TRBJ2-7; size: NA; V: TRBV20-1; DNA: TGCAGTGCGGGATCAACTAGTGGCTACGAGCAGTACTTC; CDR3: CSAGSTSGYEQYF
D: TRBD1; J: TRBJ1-2; size: NA; V: TRBV6-5; DNA: TGTGCCAGCAGTTTTGGACAGGGGGGTGGCTATGGCTACACCTTC; CDR3: CASSFGQGGGYGYTF
D: NA; J: TRBJ2-1; size: many; V: TRBV7-3; DNA: TGTGCCAGCAGCTTAACAAAAGGAAATGAGCAGTTCTTC; CDR3: CASSLTKGNEQFF
D: TRBD1; J: TRBJ1-4; size: few; V: TRBV29-1; DNA: TGCAGCGTGACAGGGACAGGGGAGGATGAAAAACTGTTTTTT; CDR3: CSVTGTGEDEKLFF
D: NA; J: TRBJ1-2; size: few; V: TRBV2; DNA: TGTGCCAGCAGTGAAGCGCTGCGGGTTAACTATGGCTACACCTTC; CDR3: CASSEALRVNYGYTF
D: NA; J: TRBJ2-7; size: many; V: TRBV7-9; DNA: TGTGCCAGCAGCTTAGCGGTCGGGAGTACCTTCTACGAGCAGTACTTC; CDR3: CASSLAVGSTFYEQYF
D: TRBD1; J: TRBJ2-3; size: many; V: TRBV28; DNA: TGTGCCAGCAGTCCGGACAGGGAAAAAACAGATACGCAGTATTTT; CDR3: CASSPDREKTDTQYF
D: NA; J: TRBJ1-5; size: few; V: TRBV19; DNA: TGTGCCAGTAGTATAGGCAGCCGGGGTCTTCAGCCCCAGCATTTT; CDR3: CASSIGSRGLQPQHF
D: TRBD2; J: TRBJ2-7; size: many; V: TRBV6-5; DNA: TGTGCCAGCAACGCGGGAGGGCGGTACTTC; CDR3: CASNAGGRYF
D: TRBD2; J: TRBJ2-7; size: few; V: TRBV6-5; DNA: TGTGCCAGCAGTTACTCAGGACTAGCGGTTTACGAGCAGTACTTC; CDR3: CASSYSGLAVYEQYF
D: NA; J: TRBJ2-1; size: few; V: TRBV30; DNA: TGTGCCTGGAGTACGGGCAATGGGCAGTTCTTC; CDR3: CAWSTGNGQFF
D: TRBD1; J: TRBJ1-6; size: few; V: TRBV4-3; DNA: TGCGCCAGCAGCCAAAAGACTGGACAGGGGCTTCGGTCCTATAATTCACCCCTCCACTTT; CDR3: CASSQKTGQGLRSYNSPLHF
D: NA; J: TRBJ2-3; size: few; V: TRBV18; DNA: TGTGCCAGCTCACCACCGGTCAGGGAAACAGATACGCAGTATTTT; CDR3: CASSPPVRETDTQYF
D: TRBD2; J: TRBJ2-1; size: NA; V: TRBV29-1; DNA: TGCAGCGTCCCCGCTGGGGGGGAAAATGAGCAGTTCTTC; CDR3: CSVPAGGENEQFF
D: NA; J: TRBJ1-1; size: NA; V: TRBV4-1; DNA: TGCGCCAGCAGCCAAGCAGGGGTTACTGAAGCTTTCTTT; CDR3: CASSQAGVTEAFF
D: NA; J: TRBJ1-3; size: NA; V: TRBV28; DNA: TGTGCCAGCAGTCAATCCTCTGGAAACACCATATATTTT; CDR3: CASSQSSGNTIYF
D: NA; J: TRBJ2-1; size: NA; V: TRBV2; DNA: TGTGCCAGCAGTCTGGCAGCCTCTCTATACGATGAGCAGTTCTTC; CDR3: CASSLAASLYDEQFF
D: TRBD1; J: TRBJ2-7; size: NA; V: TRBV6-1; DNA: TGTGCCAGCAGTGTGGGACAGGGGTTTTACGAGCAGTACTTC; CDR3: CASSVGQGFYEQYF
D: TRBD2; J: TRBJ2-3; size: many; V: TRBV29-1; DNA: TGCAGCGTTCTACTAGCGGAAACCCAGTTATTT; CDR3: CSVLLAETQLF
D: NA; J: TRBJ2-3; size: many; V: TRBV12-3/TRBV12-4; DNA: TGTGCCAGCAGCCTAACTCGAACTAGCACAGATACGCAGTATTTT; CDR3: CASSLTRTSTDTQYF
D: NA; J: TRBJ2-2; size: many; V: TRBV13; DNA: TGTGCCAGCAGCACTAACACCGGGGAGCTGTTTTTT; CDR3: CASSTNTGELFF
D: TRBD1; J: TRBJ1-2; size: many; V: TRBV29-1; DNA: TGCAGCGTGGAGACAGGGTCCGCCTATGGCTACACCTTC; CDR3: CSVETGSAYGYTF
D: NA; J: TRBJ2-7; size: few; V: TRBV5-1; DNA: TGCGCCAGCAGCTTGGGGGGTGGGTTAAAGGGCGAGCAGTACTTC; CDR3: CASSLGGGLKGEQYF
D: NA; J: TRBJ2-7; size: once; V: TRBV9; DNA: TGTGCCAGCAGCGCAAATTACGGGGCCCCGGAATGGGACGAGCAGTACTTC; CDR3: CASSANYGAPEWDEQYF
D: TRBD2; J: TRBJ2-3; size: NA; V: TRBV7-9; DNA: TGTGCCAGCAGCTCCCCAACTAGCGGCGTAGCGGGTACGCAGTATTTT; CDR3: CASSSPTSGVAGTQYF
D: NA; J: TRBJ2-2; size: many; V: TRBV27; DNA: TGTGCCAGCAGTCCCGTCTACACCGGGGAGCTGTTTTTT; CDR3: CASSPVYTGELFF
D: TRBD1; J: TRBJ1-2; size: NA; V: TRBV10-2; DNA: TGCGCCAGCAGTGAGTCTGCAGGGGGAAGCTATGGCTACACCTTC; CDR3: CASSESAGGSYGYTF
D: NA; J: TRBJ2-3; size: NA; V: TRBV4-1; DNA: TGCGCCAGCGGCCAGGGACTACAGGGGTTGCCAGATACGCAGTATTTT; CDR3: CASGQGLQGLPDTQYF
D: NA; J: TRBJ1-1; size: NA; V: TRBV19; DNA: TGTGCCAGTAGCATGTGGGTGGCCACTGAAGCTTTCTTT; CDR3: CASSMWVATEAFF
D: TRBD1; J: TRBJ1-5; size: many; V: TRBV28; DNA: TGTGCCAGCAGTTTTTTCCGTGGGACAGATTTTTATAGCAATCAGCCCCAGCATTTT; CDR3: CASSFFRGTDFYSNQPQHF
D: NA; J: TRBJ1-2; size: few; V: TRBV19; DNA: TGTGCCAGTAGTATGGGTCCGGTCGGGGGCTACACCTTC; CDR3: CASSMGPVGGYTF
D: NA; J: TRBJ1-2; size: NA; V: TRBV5-1; DNA: TGCGCCAGCAGCTCAGCTGGGGATTTCTATGGCTACACCTTC; CDR3: CASSSAGDFYGYTF
D: TRBD1; J: TRBJ2-5; size: few; V: TRBV27; DNA: TGTGCCAGCAGCCAGGGGGTAACCCTCGGGGAGACCCAGTACTTC; CDR3: CASSQGVTLGETQYF
D: TRBD2; J: TRBJ2-3; size: NA; V: TRBV20-1; DNA: TGCAGTGCCAGACTAGCGGGAGAAAATACGCAGTATTTT; CDR3: CSARLAGENTQYF
D: TRBD1; J: TRBJ1-4; size: few; V: TRBV6-5; DNA: TGTGCCAGCAGTAAAGTAGTGGGGACAGGGATCTCGACTAATGAAAAACTGTTTTTT; CDR3: CASSKVVGTGISTNEKLFF
D: NA; J: TRBJ1-2; size: NA; V: TRBV6-1; DNA: TGTGCCAGCAGTGAGGTCGTTGCTAACTATGGCTACACCTTC; CDR3: CASSEVVANYGYTF
D: NA; J: TRBJ1-2; size: many; V: TRBV4-1; DNA: TGCGCCAGCAGCCAGATACAGGGAAGCTATGGCTACACCTTC; CDR3: CASSQIQGSYGYTF
D: NA; J: TRBJ1-1; size: few; V: TRBV5-6; DNA: TGTGCCAGCAGCTTGGTCCTATGGCAGTCCGGTTCTGAAGCTTTCTTT; CDR3: CASSLVLWQSGSEAFF
D: TRBD1; J: TRBJ2-7; size: NA; V: TRBV19; DNA: TGTGCCAGCCAGGGGGACCCCTACGAGCAGTACTTC; CDR3: CASQGDPYEQYF
D: NA; J: TRBJ2-7; size: NA; V: TRBV4-3; DNA: TGCGCCGGCAGCCAAGATCCCCAGGGGAGGGCAGAGCAGTACTTC; CDR3: CAGSQDPQGRAEQYF
D: NA; J: TRBJ1-3; size: few; V: TRBV4-3; DNA: TGCGCCAGCAGCCAAGGGTCGGGTGGAAGCACCATATATTTT; CDR3: CASSQGSGGSTIYF
D: NA; J: TRBJ2-1; size: few; V: TRBV4-1; DNA: TGCGCCAGCAGCCAAGATTGGCAGGGCAATGAGCAGTTCTTC; CDR3: CASSQDWQGNEQFF
D: NA; J: TRBJ1-5; size: many; V: TRBV4-1; DNA: TGCGCCAGCAGCCTAGGGGCAGTCCCATGGTCTTATAGCAATCAGCCCCAGCATTTT; CDR3: CASSLGAVPWSYSNQPQHF